The 32 T cell receptor beta chains listed next were all sequenced from one sample in a study of resident and recirculating memory T cells in vitiligo. TCRdb keeps only in-frame clones here, not all; method: immunoSEQ multiplex PCR. Seen here are 150 to 200 clones, around 80% observed once, and the top ten hold roughly 23%. The sequenced material came from lesional skin. Every receptor here comes from a male donor with vitiligo.

The CDR3 sequence is CASSLWGLAGGPGELFF. Written as DNA, the CDR3 is TGTGCCAGCAGTTTATGGGGACTAGCGGGGGGGCCCGGGGAGCTGTTTTTT. The gene calls are TRBV28 and TRBJ2-2; 16 bases fit TRBD2. CDR1 is MDHEN and CDR2 is SYDVKM in the germline V gene. The CDR3 sequence is 17 residues long. V lost 0 bases, J lost 6 bases, and 1 base stayed unmatched.

Comment on this clone: One end of the junction is discordant with germline, which a read error may explain. Different DNA sequences within this sample yield the same CDR3. The V and J genes are TRBV12-5 and TRBJ1-1; D is unresolved. Germline V gene data show CDR1 as LGHNT and CDR2 as FRNRAP. The CDR3 runs to 13 residues. Here the CDR3 reads CASGSGANTEAFF. The CDR3 DNA follows: TGTGCTAGTGGTTCGGGAGCCAACACTGAAGCTTTCTTC.

This chain connects TRBV9 to TRBJ2-5; 7 bases map to TRBD2. The V and J ends lost 6 bases and 0 bases, in that order; junction bases with no gene match: 5. The CDR3 has 14 amino acids. Germline V lookup: CDR1 SGDLS, CDR2 YYNGEE. The CDR3 region has the DNA TGTGCCAGCAATCGGGGGGACCACCAAGAGACCCAGTACTTC. Encoded protein: CASNRGDHQETQYF. The full variable domain, its missing parts supplied by reference TRBV9 and TRBJ2-5, is DSGVTQTPKHLITATGQRVTLRCSPRSGDLSVYWYQQSLDQGLQFLIQYYNGEERAKGNILERFSAQQFPDLHSELNLSSLELGDSALYFCASNRGDHQETQYFGPGTRLLVL.

The chain combines TRBV6-1 with TRBJ1-4; 7 nucleotides agree with TRBD1. Unmatched junction bases numbered 8, after V lost 8 bases and J lost 8 bases. Germline lookup yields CDR1 MNHNS and CDR2 SASEGT. The CDR3 is 13 amino acids. DNA of the CDR3: TGTGCCAGCGGACTCAGGGGGAAAGAAAAACTGTTTTTT. This gives the protein CASGLRGKEKLFF.

This chain uses TRBV5-5 with TRBJ2-1, with 11 bases that match TRBD1. The CDR3 is made up of 20 amino acids. Germline V gene sequence: CDR1 SGHKS, CDR2 YYEKEE (reference sequence). V shed 4 bases, J shed 5 bases, and the junction held 20 bases outside the gene matches. The CDR3 is CASSLLGTGGTYPGDNEQFF. The CDR3, as DNA: TGTGCCAGCAGCCTATTAGGGACAGGGGGAACGTACCCTGGCGACAATGAGCAGTTCTTC.

The rearrangement uses TRBV19 and TRBJ2-6; weak D call: TRBD1 (6 bases). The germline gives CDR1 LNHDA, CDR2 SQIVND (reference sequence). V lost 7 bases, J lost 2 bases, and 12 bases lay in between. This CDR3 contains 15 residues. CDR3 amino acids: CASNRVYTGANVLTF. CDR3 coding DNA: TGTGCCAGTAACAGGGTCTACACTGGGGCCAACGTCCTGACTTTC.

This clone is a singleton in its sample. The gene calls are TRBV10-2 and TRBJ2-7; D not resolved. The germline V gene has CDR1 WSHSY and CDR2 SAAADI. CDR3 size: 11 residues. The V and J ends lost 6 bases and 3 bases respectively, with 6 bases between them. The CDR3 sequence is CASSGHYEQYF. The CDR3 DNA reads as TGCGCCAGCAGCGGTCACTACGAGCAGTACTTC.

Here the CDR3 reads CASSESGRGTQYF. The CDR3 DNA sequence: TGTGCCAGCAGTGAAAGTGGCAGGGGGACCCAGTACTTC. The gene calls are TRBV6-1 and TRBJ2-5; weak D call: TRBD1 (6 bases). Germline V gives CDR1 MNHNS, CDR2 SASEGT. This CDR3 comprises 13 residues. Trimming pared 2 bases from V and 7 bases from J, leaving 11 bases between.

This chain uses TRBV5-5 with TRBJ1-5; 8 nucleotides match TRBD1. Germline loops: CDR1 SGHKS, CDR2 YYEKEE (reference sequence). This CDR3 region has 17 residues. J gave up 0 bases and V 0 bases, and 5 bases lay outside the gene matches. The DNA for the CDR3 is TGTGCCAGCAGCTTGGGGACAGGGAGTTATAGCAATCAGCCCCAGCATTTT. Encoded protein: CASSLGTGSYSNQPQHF.

This clone is hyperexpanded (1% or more) within its sample. V gene TRBV29-1 combines with J gene TRBJ1-2; 8 bases agree with TRBD1. The ends lost 5 bases at V and 8 bases at J; junction bases unmatched: 7. CDR1 and CDR2 (germline): SQVTM, ANQGSEA. The CDR3 spans 12 residues. This CDR3 is CSVWAGGMGYTF. The CDR3 coding sequence is TGCAGCGTTTGGGCAGGGGGCATGGGCTACACCTTC. The variable domain in full, with the rest retrieved from reference TRBV29-1 and TRBJ1-2, is SAVISQKPSRDICQRGTSLTIQCQVDSQVTMMFWYRQQPGQSLTLIATANQGSEATYESGFVIDKFPISRPNLTFSTLTVSNMSPEDSSIYLCSVWAGGMGYTFGSGTRLTVV.

This sequence joins TRBV27 and TRBJ2-7; TRBD2 is a possible D gene (6 bases). The CDR3 contains 11 residues. CDR1 and CDR2 (germline): MNHEY, SMNVEV (reference sequence). V shed 8 bases and J shed 6 bases, with 11 bases lying between them. This CDR3 is CASRRRGEQYF. As DNA, the CDR3 is TGTGCCAGCCGAAGGAGGGGCGAGCAGTACTTC.

V and J are TRBV7-2 and TRBJ2-3, with D possibly matching TRBD2 (7 bases). The germline V gene has CDR1 SGHTA and CDR2 FQGNSA. V was trimmed by 5 bases and J by 2 bases, leaving 14 bases between them. The CDR3 covers 15 residues. The DNA for the CDR3 is TGTGCCAGCAGCCGCGGGGGCCTACTCACAGATACGCAGTATTTT. Translated: CASSRGGLLTDTQYF.

The gene calls are TRBV9 and TRBJ2-3; 14 nucleotides match TRBD2. This CDR3 contains 18 residues. From germline, CDR1 is SGDLS and CDR2 YYNGEE. The V and J ends lost 2 bases and 1 base, in that order; junction bases with no gene match: 6. The chain's CDR3 is CASSVGTSGSLGTDTQYF. CDR3 coding DNA: TGTGCCAGCAGCGTGGGGACTAGCGGGAGCTTAGGCACAGATACGCAGTATTTT. The variable domain in full, completed from reference TRBV9 and TRBJ2-3, reads DSGVTQTPKHLITATGQRVTLRCSPRSGDLSVYWYQQSLDQGLQFLIQYYNGEERAKGNILERFSAQQFPDLHSELNLSSLELGDSALYFCASSVGTSGSLGTDTQYFGPGTRLTVL.

This chain connects TRBV9 to TRBJ2-7, with D tentatively TRBD2 (5 bases). CDR1 and CDR2 from the germline V gene are SGDLS and YYNGEE. This CDR3 is built from 15 residues. The V end lost 0 bases, the J end lost 6 bases, and 16 bases lay between the germline ends. The CDR3 sequence: CASSVVPGRWREQYF. In nucleotides, the CDR3 is TGTGCCAGCAGCGTAGTCCCGGGAAGGTGGCGCGAGCAGTACTTC.

This chain links TRBV9 with TRBJ2-7; no firm D call. CDR1 is SGDLS, CDR2 YYNGEE, per germline. V was pared by 0 bases and J by 3 bases, with 7 bases between. CDR3 length: 13 residues. The CDR3 protein is CASSVVPYYEQYF. DNA of the CDR3: TGTGCCAGCAGCGTAGTGCCCTACTACGAGCAGTACTTC.

V is TRBV14 and J is TRBJ2-5; weak D call: TRBD2 (5 bases). Deletions cut 0 bases from V and 1 base from J, with 12 bases between. CDR3 length: 16 residues. Germline V lookup: CDR1 SGHDN, CDR2 FVKESK. The CDR3 spells CASSQDLPGFQETQYF. The CDR3 region has the DNA TGTGCCAGCAGCCAAGATTTACCGGGGTTCCAAGAGACCCAGTACTTC. Complete variable domain (other parts from reference TRBV14 and TRBJ2-5): EAGVTQFPSHSVIEKGQTVTLRCDPISGHDNLYWYRRVMGKEIKFLLHFVKESKQDESGMPNNRFLAERTGGTYSTLKVQPAELEDSGVYFCASSQDLPGFQETQYFGPGTRLLVL.

This chain connects TRBV2 to TRBJ1-5, with D possibly being TRBD1 (6 bases). V gave up 4 bases and J gave up 1 base, with 8 bases separating them. Germline CDR1 SNHLY, CDR2 FYNNEI. The CDR3 totals 14 residues. The CDR3 protein is CASSAGQSNQPQHF. CDR3 bases: TGTGCCAGCAGTGCAGGACAGAGCAATCAGCCCCAGCATTTT.

This clone was seen a few times. This chain links TRBV7-9 with TRBJ2-5; possible D gene TRBD2, 5 bases. V lost 5 bases and J 0 bases, leaving 13 bases between the germline ends. Germline assignment: CDR1 SEHNR and CDR2 FQNEAQ (reference sequence). The CDR3 is 15 amino acids. CDR3 sequence (DNA): TGTGCCAGCAGCGCCCGGACTGGCTACCAAGAGACCCAGTACTTC. As protein: CASSARTGYQETQYF.

V gene TRBV10-3 combines with J gene TRBJ1-1; 8 nucleotides match TRBD1. V was clipped by 6 bases and J by 6 bases; unmatched bases: 9. CDR3 length equals 14 residues. Per germline, CDR1 ENHRY and CDR2 SYGVKD. CDR3: CAISLTGVRSEAFF. DNA of the CDR3: TGTGCCATCAGCCTGACAGGGGTTCGATCTGAAGCTTTCTTT.

This chain uses TRBV6-5 with TRBJ2-2, with D unclear. The CDR3 length is 14 residues. V was cut by 5 bases and J by 0 bases, with 7 bases left in between. Germline V CDR1 and CDR2: MNHEY, SVGAGI. CDR3 DNA: TGTGCCAGCAGTCGTTCTCCGAACACCGGGGAGCTGTTTTTT. It specifies CASSRSPNTGELFF.

V and J are TRBV28 and TRBJ2-1; TRBD1 aligns across 7 bases. This CDR3 is 13 amino acids long. The germline V gene has CDR1 MDHEN and CDR2 SYDVKM. Trimming at V came to 5 bases and at J to 7 bases, leaving 5 bases not matched to a gene. The chain's CDR3 is CASSPGGRNEQFF. The CDR3, as DNA: TGTGCCAGCAGTCCAGGGGGTAGGAATGAGCAGTTCTTC. Full variable domain (outside the CDR3, taken from reference TRBV28 and TRBJ2-1): DVKVTQSSRYLVKRTGEKVFLECVQDMDHENMFWYRQDPGLGLRLIYFSYDVKMKEKGDIPEGYSVSREKKERFSLILESASTNQTSMYLCASSPGGRNEQFFGPGTRLTVL.

The genes are TRBV27 and TRBJ1-1; a possible D gene is TRBD1 (5 bases). This CDR3 is built from 14 residues. Germline V gene sequence: CDR1 MNHEY, CDR2 SMNVEV (reference sequence). Trimming cost V 6 bases and J 2 bases, with 13 bases left between them. Here the CDR3 reads CASRALGDNTEAFF. CDR3 nucleotides: TGTGCCAGCAGAGCTTTAGGGGATAACACTGAAGCTTTCTTT.

Here the CDR3 DNA reads TGTGCCAGTAGTATGCGGTCCTCCAACACCATATATTTT. As protein: CASSMRSSNTIYF. The V call is TRBV19, the J call TRBJ1-3; D not resolved. CDR1 is LNHDA and CDR2 is SQIVND in the germline V gene (reference sequence). The CDR3 extends over 13 amino acids. V dropped 3 bases and J dropped 7 bases, with 10 bases sitting between them.

The chain couples TRBV10-3 to TRBJ1-1; D is perhaps TRBD1 (5 bases). The CDR3 has 13 amino acids. CDR1 ENHRY and CDR2 SYGVKD come from the germline V gene. Deletions cut 3 bases from V and 4 bases from J, with 9 bases between. The CDR3 sequence: CAISDRVGTEAFF. Written as DNA, the CDR3 is TGTGCCATCAGTGACAGGGTTGGCACTGAAGCTTTCTTT.

J is TRBJ1-2 and V is TRBV27, with 8 bases aligning to TRBD1. The CDR3 totals 13 residues. The ends lost 5 bases at V and 6 bases at J; junction bases unmatched: 5. The germline CDR1 and CDR2 sequences are MNHEY and SMNVEV (reference sequence). In DNA form, the CDR3 reads TGTGCCAGCAGTCTGGGCAGGGGGCATGGCTACACCTTC. It codes for CASSLGRGHGYTF.

The sample holds a few counts of this clone. The CDR3 region is CAWTNRGRRETQYF. The CDR3 nucleotides are TGTGCCTGGACAAACAGGGGGCGCAGGGAGACCCAGTACTTC. The chain carries TRBV30 and TRBJ2-5; TRBD1 agrees at 9 bases. J lost 5 bases, V lost 4 bases, and 8 bases had no gene match. In germline, CDR1 is GTSNPN, CDR2 SVGIG (reference sequence). The CDR3 is made up of 14 amino acids.

The chain is built from TRBV19 and TRBJ2-5, with 8 bases matching TRBD1. CDR1 and CDR2 (germline): LNHDA, SQIVND (reference sequence). This CDR3 has 12 amino acids. Trimming took 4 bases from V and 5 from J; bases not matched to a gene: 0. The CDR3 DNA sequence: TGTGCCAGTAGTAGGGACAGGGAGACCCAGTACTTC. Residues: CASSRDRETQYF.

In this sample, this clone turned up a few times. CDR3 DNA: TGTGCCAGCAGCTCCGACAGGGATGCTTTTAATGAGCAGTTCTTC. It codes for CASSSDRDAFNEQFF. The chain carries TRBV27 and TRBJ2-1, with 7 bases aligning to TRBD1. J was trimmed by 7 bases and V by 6 bases; bases with no gene match: 12. The length of the CDR3 is 15 residues. Germline V gene data show CDR1 as MNHEY and CDR2 as SMNVEV (reference sequence).

V usage is TRBV18 and J usage is TRBJ1-3, with 7 bases lining up with TRBD1. This CDR3 is 19 amino acids long. Germline-derived CDR1 and CDR2 are KGHSH and LQKENI. With 3 bases clipped from V and 0 bases from J, the junction kept 14 bases outside the gene matches. The DNA for the CDR3 is TGTGCCAGCTCACCGGCAGAGTCAGGGGGTCCCCTCTCTGGAAACACCATATATTTT. Translating gives CASSPAESGGPLSGNTIYF.

The CDR3 reads CASSLVAGAPTDTQYF. For the CDR3, the DNA is TGTGCCAGCAGCTTAGTTGCGGGGGCCCCCACAGATACGCAGTATTTT. The chain has TRBV7-2 and TRBJ2-3; D might be TRBD2 (7 bases). CDR1 and CDR2 from the germline V gene are SGHTA and FQGNSA. Trimming took off 1 base at V and 2 bases at J, with 13 bases between the two ends. The CDR3 contains 16 residues.

The gene calls are TRBV5-1 and TRBJ2-2, with 7 bases aligning to TRBD1. This CDR3 is built from 16 residues. The trim removed 4 bases at V and 6 bases at J, leaving 12 bases unmatched. Per the germline V gene, CDR1 is SGHRS and CDR2 is YFSETQ. Here the CDR3 reads CASSLALSTGAGELFF. Written as DNA, the CDR3 is TGCGCCAGCAGCCTGGCCCTCTCTACAGGGGCCGGGGAGCTGTTTTTT.

CDR3 coding DNA: TGTGCCAGCAGTGGCAACCAGGGACAGGGGGACACCGGGGAGCTGTTTTTT. Protein sequence: CASSGNQGQGDTGELFF. The chain couples TRBV2 to TRBJ2-2, with 11 positions matching TRBD1. This CDR3 spans 17 amino acids. V lost 4 bases and J lost 3; bases outside the gene matches: 7. CDR1 is SNHLY and CDR2 is FYNNEI in the germline V gene.